Presented here are 8 T cell receptor beta chains from one specimen sequenced in a study of Graves' ophthalmopathy and Graves' hyperthyroidism. RNA transcripts were the template, and TCR beta CDR3 regions were amplified from them. After a first-round RT-PCR with HTBI primers, a second-round multiplex PCR was run. TCRdb reprocessed the multiplex PCR reads with MiXCR, giving one entry per CDR3 protein. Altogether 350,000 to 400,000 distinct CDR3 sequences are present, 15% to 17% being singletons, with the ten largest covering approximately 7%. Sequenced material: peripheral blood. The receptors shown here come from a woman under 30 with stable Graves' hyperthyroidism.

In this sample, this clonotype turned up many times. The chain employs TRBV29-1 and TRBJ1-1; perhaps TRBD1 as D (6 bases). There are 11 residues in the CDR3. Deletions cut 4 bases from V and 11 bases from J, with 14 bases between. Germline V gives CDR1 SQVTM, CDR2 ANQGSEA. Written as DNA, the CDR3 is TGCAGCGTTGGTTCCCAGGGGTTCGCTTTCTTT. The encoded protein is CSVGSQGFAFF.

This clonotype has at least ten counts. The V and J genes are TRBV10-1 and TRBJ2-5, with D perhaps given as TRBD1 or TRBD2 (6 bases each). CDR1 and CDR2 (germline): WNHNN, SYGVQD (reference sequence). CDR3 length equals 13 residues. The germline V and J ends were trimmed by 2 bases and 4 bases, with 8 bases remaining between them. DNA of the CDR3: TGCGCCAGCAGTGAGAAGGGGGGAGAGACCCAGTACTTC. Encoded protein: CASSEKGGETQYF.

The gene calls are TRBV12-3 or TRBV12-4 and TRBJ2-6; TRBD2 matches at 7 bases. The CDR3 contains 15 residues. The V and J ends lost 6 bases and 1 base, in that order; junction bases with no gene match: 3. The CDR3 region is CASSRGESGANVLTF. CDR3 sequence (DNA): TGTGCCAGCAGCCGGGGGGAGTCTGGGGCCAACGTCCTGACTTTC.

This clonotype occurred many times. The rearrangement links TRBV7-9 to TRBJ1-5; D ambiguous. Between the trimmed V and J ends, which lost 6 bases and 3 bases, there was a span of 9 bases. Germline-derived CDR1 and CDR2 are SEHNR and FQNEAQ (reference sequence). The CDR3 runs 13 residues. CDR3 protein: CASRSRFNQPQHF. The CDR3 DNA follows: TGTGCCAGCAGATCACGATTCAATCAGCCCCAGCATTTT.

This clonotype has ten or more counts. V gene TRBV2 combines with J gene TRBJ2-2; 11 bases match TRBD2. This CDR3 contains 16 residues. With V trimmed by 8 bases and J by 8 bases, 13 bases remained unmatched. Germline V gene sequence: CDR1 SNHLY, CDR2 FYNNEI. The CDR3 spells CASWGLAEDLGGELFF. The DNA of the CDR3 is TGTGCCAGCTGGGGACTAGCGGAGGATTTGGGGGGGGAGCTGTTTTTT.

This clonotype was seen repeatedly, ten times or more. The chain has TRBV7-9 and TRBJ1-1; D is undetermined. In germline, CDR1 is SEHNR, CDR2 FQNEAQ (reference sequence). The CDR3 covers 13 residues. The ends were cut back, 5 bases at V and 7 bases at J, with 14 bases in the middle. Here the CDR3 DNA reads TGTGCCAGCAGCCTGTACCACAGCCTTGAAGCTTTCTTT. This codes for CASSLYHSLEAFF.

In its sample, this clonotype was seen many times. The CDR3 sequence is CASSWGQTYQETQYF. CDR3 DNA sequence: TGTGCCAGCAGTTGGGGACAGACGTACCAAGAGACCCAGTACTTC. The V gene is TRBV6-5, the J gene TRBJ2-5, with 7 bases matching TRBD1. This CDR3 comprises 15 residues. Germline-derived CDR1 and CDR2 are MNHEY and SVGAGI. The ends lost 4 bases at V and 0 bases at J; junction bases unmatched: 5.

This clonotype was picked up many times. The rearrangement links TRBV5-1 to TRBJ1-1; D unclear. Per germline, CDR1 SGHRS and CDR2 YFSETQ. This CDR3 region has 15 residues. Trimming removed 0 bases from V and 1 base from J, with 10 bases in between. CDR3 in amino acids: CASSLESRTNTEAFF. Written as DNA, the CDR3 is TGCGCCAGCAGCTTGGAGTCACGGACGAACACTGAAGCTTTCTTT.